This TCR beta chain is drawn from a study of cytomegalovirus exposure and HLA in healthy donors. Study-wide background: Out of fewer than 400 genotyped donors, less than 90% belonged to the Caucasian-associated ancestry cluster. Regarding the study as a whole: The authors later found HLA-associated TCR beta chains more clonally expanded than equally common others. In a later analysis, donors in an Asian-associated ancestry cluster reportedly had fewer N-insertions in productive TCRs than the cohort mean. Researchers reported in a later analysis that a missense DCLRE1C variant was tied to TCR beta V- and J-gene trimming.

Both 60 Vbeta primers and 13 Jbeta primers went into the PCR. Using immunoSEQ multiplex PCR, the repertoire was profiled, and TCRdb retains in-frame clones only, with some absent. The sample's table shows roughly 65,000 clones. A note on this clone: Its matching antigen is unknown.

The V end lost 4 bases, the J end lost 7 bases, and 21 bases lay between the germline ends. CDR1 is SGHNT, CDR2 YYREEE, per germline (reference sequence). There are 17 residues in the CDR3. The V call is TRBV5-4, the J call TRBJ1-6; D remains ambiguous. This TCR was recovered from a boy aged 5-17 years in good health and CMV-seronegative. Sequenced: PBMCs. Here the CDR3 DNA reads TGTGCCAGCAGCCCGCCTAGTATGGGAGGTGGGAATTCACCCCTCCACTTT. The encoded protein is CASSPPSMGGGNSPLHF.